The subject of this entry is one T cell receptor (beta chain). This sample was taken from a study of cytomegalovirus exposure and HLA in healthy donors. Per germline, CDR1 SGHAT and CDR2 FQNNGV. The CDR3 length is 14 residues. The trim removed 4 bases at V and 4 bases at J, leaving 5 bases unmatched. Primers for the PCR totalled 60 Vbeta and 13 Jbeta. Data came from immunoSEQ multiplex PCR; TCRdb stores just in-frame clones and leaves some out. The data show about 50,000 clones, with over 60% seen just once and about 3% held by the top ten. This sequence joins TRBV11-2 and TRBJ2-3; 7 bases map to TRBD1. This TCR was recovered from a woman aged 40 to 50 in good health and CMV-seropositive. Specimen: PBMCs. The CDR3 region has the DNA TGTGCCAGCAGCTCACAGGGGACCCCAGATACGCAGTATTTT. It is translated as CASSSQGTPDTQYF.